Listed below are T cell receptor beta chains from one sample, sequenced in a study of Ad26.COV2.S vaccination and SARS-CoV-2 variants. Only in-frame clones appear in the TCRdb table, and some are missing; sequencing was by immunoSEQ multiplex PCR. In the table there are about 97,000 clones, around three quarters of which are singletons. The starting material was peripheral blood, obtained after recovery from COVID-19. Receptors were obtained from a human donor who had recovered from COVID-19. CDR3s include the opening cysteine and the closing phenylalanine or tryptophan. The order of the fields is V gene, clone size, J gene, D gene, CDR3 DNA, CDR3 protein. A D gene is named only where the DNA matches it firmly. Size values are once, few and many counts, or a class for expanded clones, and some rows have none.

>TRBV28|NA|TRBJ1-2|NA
TGTGCCAGCAGGGCAGACTATGGCTACACCTTC
CASRADYGYTF
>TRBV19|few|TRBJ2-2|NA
TGTGCCAGTAGCGTAGGCACCGGGGAGCTGTTTTTT
CASSVGTGELFF
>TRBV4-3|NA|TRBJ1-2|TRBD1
TGCGCCAGCAGCCAAGGGGGACAGGTGCCTGTTGGCTACACCTTC
CASSQGGQVPVGYTF
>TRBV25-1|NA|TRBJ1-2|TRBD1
TGTGCCAGCAGAGAAACAGGGGCCCGAAACTATGGCTACACCTTC
CASRETGARNYGYTF
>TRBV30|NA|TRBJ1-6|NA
TGTGCCTGGACGCATGGTTATAATTCACCCCTCCACTTT
CAWTHGYNSPLHF
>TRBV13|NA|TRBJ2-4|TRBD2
TGTGCCAGCAGCACCGGACTAGCGGGGGGCCTAGCCAAAAACATTCAGTACTTC
CASSTGLAGGLAKNIQYF
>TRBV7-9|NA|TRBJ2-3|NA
TGTGCCAGCAGCTCGGACGCCTCCACAGATACGCAGTATTTT
CASSSDASTDTQYF
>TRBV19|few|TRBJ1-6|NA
TGTGCCAGTAAGGAACGTATTAATTCACCCCTCCACTTT
CASKERINSPLHF
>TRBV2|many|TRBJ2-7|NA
TGTGCCAGCAGTCGGGAACAGTGGCGCGAGCAGTACTTC
CASSREQWREQYF
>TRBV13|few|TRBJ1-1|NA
TGTGCCAGCAGCTTACGTGGGTCGGGGTCTGAAGCTTTCTTT
CASSLRGSGSEAFF
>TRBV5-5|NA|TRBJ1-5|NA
TGTGCCAGCAGCAAGGGGGGAAATCAGCCCCAGCATTTT
CASSKGGNQPQHF
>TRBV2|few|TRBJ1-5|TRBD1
TGTGCCAGCAGTGGGGGACAGGGAGTCCGGCCCCAGCATTTT
CASSGGQGVRPQHF
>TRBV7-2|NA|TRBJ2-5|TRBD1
TGTGCCAGCAGCTACGACAGGGGGATCGTGGAGACCCAGTACTTC
CASSYDRGIVETQYF
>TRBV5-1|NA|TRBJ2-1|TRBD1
TGCGCCAGCAGCTTGCTGACAGGGAGCTCCTACAATGAGCAGTTCTTC
CASSLLTGSSYNEQFF
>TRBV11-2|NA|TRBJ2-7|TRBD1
TGTGCCAGCAGCTTAGTTTCCGGGACAGGGGGCTTCCTCTACGAGCAGTACTTC
CASSLVSGTGGFLYEQYF
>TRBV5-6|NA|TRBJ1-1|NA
TGTGCCAGCCACAGGGTCGAGAACACTGAAGCTTTCTTT
CASHRVENTEAFF
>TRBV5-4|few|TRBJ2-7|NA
TGTGCCAGCAGCTTGTCAGGGCTAACCTACGAGCAGTACTTC
CASSLSGLTYEQYF
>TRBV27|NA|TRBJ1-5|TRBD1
TGTGCCAGCAGTCAGGGGGCGGATTTAGGACAGCCCCAGCATTTT
CASSQGADLGQPQHF
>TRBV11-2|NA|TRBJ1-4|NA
TGTGCCAGCAGCTCGGACAGTTTAGAAAAACTGTTTTTT
CASSSDSLEKLFF
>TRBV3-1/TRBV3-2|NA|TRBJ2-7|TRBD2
TGTGCCAGCAGCCAATGGACTAGCTACGAGCAGTACTTC
CASSQWTSYEQYF
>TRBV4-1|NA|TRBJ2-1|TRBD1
TGCGCCAGCAGCCAAGCCCCCACAGGGGGTTTGGGGTACAATGAGCAGTTCTTC
CASSQAPTGGLGYNEQFF
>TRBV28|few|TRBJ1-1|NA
TGTGCCAGCAATTTGGACGTACGGATGAACACTGAAGCTTTCTTT
CASNLDVRMNTEAFF
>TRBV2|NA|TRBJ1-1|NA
TGTGCCAGCAGTGAACGGCGCCCTCAGAACACTGAAGCTTTCTTT
CASSERRPQNTEAFF
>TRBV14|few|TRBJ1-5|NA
TGTGCCAGCAGCCAAGTCTGGACAAGAGGGGGTCAGCCCCAGCATTTT
CASSQVWTRGGQPQHF
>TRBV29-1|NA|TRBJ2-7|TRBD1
TGCAGCGTCCCCGGGACAGGGACCTACGAGCAGTACTTC
CSVPGTGTYEQYF